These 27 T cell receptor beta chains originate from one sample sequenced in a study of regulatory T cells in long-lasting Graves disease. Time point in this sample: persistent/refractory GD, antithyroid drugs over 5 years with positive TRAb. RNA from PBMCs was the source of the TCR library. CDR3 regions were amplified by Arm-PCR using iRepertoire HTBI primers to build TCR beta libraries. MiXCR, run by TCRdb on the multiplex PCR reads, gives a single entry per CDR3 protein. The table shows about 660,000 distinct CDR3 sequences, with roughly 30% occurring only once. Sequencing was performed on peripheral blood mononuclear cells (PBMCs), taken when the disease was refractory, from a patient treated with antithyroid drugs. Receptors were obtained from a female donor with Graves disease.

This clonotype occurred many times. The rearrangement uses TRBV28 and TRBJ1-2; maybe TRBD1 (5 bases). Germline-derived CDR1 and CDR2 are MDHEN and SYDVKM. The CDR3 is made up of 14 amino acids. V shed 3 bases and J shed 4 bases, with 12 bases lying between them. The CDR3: CASSFMGRIYGYTF. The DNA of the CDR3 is TGTGCCAGCAGTTTTATGGGACGGATCTATGGCTACACCTTC.

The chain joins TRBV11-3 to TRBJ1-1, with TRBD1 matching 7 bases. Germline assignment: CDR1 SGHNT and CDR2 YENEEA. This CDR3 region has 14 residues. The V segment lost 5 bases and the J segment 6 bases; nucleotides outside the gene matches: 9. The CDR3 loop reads CASSLRQGDSEAFF. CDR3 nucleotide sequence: TGTGCCAGCAGCCTACGACAGGGAGATTCTGAAGCTTTCTTT.

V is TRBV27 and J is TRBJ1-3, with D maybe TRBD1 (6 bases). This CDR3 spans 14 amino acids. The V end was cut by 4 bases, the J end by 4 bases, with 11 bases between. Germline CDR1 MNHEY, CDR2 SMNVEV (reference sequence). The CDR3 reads CASSSQGNGNTIYF. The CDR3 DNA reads TGTGCCAGCAGTTCGCAGGGGAACGGAAACACCATATATTTT.

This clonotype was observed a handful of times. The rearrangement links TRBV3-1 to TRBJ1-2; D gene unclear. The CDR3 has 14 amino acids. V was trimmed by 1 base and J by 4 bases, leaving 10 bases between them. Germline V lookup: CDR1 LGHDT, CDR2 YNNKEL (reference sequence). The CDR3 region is CASSQAANLYGYTF. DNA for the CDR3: TGTGCCAGCAGCCAAGCGGCTAATCTCTATGGCTACACCTTC.

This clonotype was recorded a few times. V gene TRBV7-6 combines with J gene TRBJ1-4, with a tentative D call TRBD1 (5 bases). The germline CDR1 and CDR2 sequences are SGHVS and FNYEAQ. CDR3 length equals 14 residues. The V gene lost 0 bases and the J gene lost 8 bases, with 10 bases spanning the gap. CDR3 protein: CASSLAGLREKLFF. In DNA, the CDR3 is TGTGCCAGCAGCTTAGCGGGACTCCGAGAAAAACTGTTTTTT. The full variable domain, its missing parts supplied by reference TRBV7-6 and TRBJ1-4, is GAGVSQSPRYKVTKRGQDVALRCDPISGHVSLYWYRQALGQGPEFLTYFNYEAQQDKSGLPNDRFSAERPEGSISTLTIQRTEQRDSAMYRCASSLAGLREKLFFGSGTQLSVL.

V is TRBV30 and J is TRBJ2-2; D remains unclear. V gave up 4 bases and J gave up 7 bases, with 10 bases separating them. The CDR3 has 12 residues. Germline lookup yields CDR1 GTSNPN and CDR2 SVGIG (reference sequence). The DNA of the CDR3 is TGTGCCTGGATTAATGGGTTCGGGGAGCTGTTTTTT. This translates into CAWINGFGELFF.

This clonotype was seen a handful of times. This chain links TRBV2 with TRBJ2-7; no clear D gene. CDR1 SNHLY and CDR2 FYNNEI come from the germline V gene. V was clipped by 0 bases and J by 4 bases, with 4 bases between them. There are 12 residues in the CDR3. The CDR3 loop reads CASSEADYEQYF. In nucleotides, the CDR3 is TGTGCCAGCAGTGAAGCGGATTACGAGCAGTACTTC.

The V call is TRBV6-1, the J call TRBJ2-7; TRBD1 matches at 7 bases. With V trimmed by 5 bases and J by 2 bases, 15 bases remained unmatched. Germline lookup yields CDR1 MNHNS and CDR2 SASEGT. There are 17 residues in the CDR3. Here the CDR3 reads CASSPTVTGKIAYEQYF. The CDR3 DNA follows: TGTGCCAGCAGTCCTACCGTGACAGGGAAGATAGCCTACGAGCAGTACTTC.

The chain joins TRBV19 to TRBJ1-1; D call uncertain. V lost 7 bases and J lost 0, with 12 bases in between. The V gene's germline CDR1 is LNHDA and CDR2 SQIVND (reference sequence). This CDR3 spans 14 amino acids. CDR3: CASTLAGMNTEAFF. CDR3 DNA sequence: TGTGCCAGTACCCTTGCTGGGATGAACACTGAAGCTTTCTTT. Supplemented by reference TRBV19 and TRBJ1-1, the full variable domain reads DGGITQSPKYLFRKEGQNVTLSCEQNLNHDAMYWYRQDPGQGLRLIYYSQIVNDFQKGDIAEGYSVSREKKESFPLTVTSAQKNPTAFYLCASTLAGMNTEAFFGQGTRLTVV.

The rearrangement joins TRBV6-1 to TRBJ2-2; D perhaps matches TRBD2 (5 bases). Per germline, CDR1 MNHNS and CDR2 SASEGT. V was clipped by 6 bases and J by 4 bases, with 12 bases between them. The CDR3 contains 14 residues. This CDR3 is CASRRSGITGELFF. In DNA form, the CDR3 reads TGTGCCAGCAGGAGGTCGGGGATCACCGGGGAGCTGTTTTTT.

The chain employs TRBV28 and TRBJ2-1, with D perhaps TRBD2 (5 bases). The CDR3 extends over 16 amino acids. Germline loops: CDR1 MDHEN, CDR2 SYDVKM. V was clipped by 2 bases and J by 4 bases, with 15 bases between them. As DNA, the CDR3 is TGTGCCAGCAGTTTAGAGTCCGGACTGGAGTACAATGAGCAGTTCTTC. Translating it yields CASSLESGLEYNEQFF. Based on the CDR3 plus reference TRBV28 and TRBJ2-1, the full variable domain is DVKVTQSSRYLVKRTGEKVFLECVQDMDHENMFWYRQDPGLGLRLIYFSYDVKMKEKGDIPEGYSVSREKKERFSLILESASTNQTSMYLCASSLESGLEYNEQFFGPGTRLTVL.

The CDR3 coding sequence is TGTGCCAGCAGTTTACCGGGACACCCCTACGAGCAGTACTTC. This encodes CASSLPGHPYEQYF. The rearrangement uses TRBV28 and TRBJ2-7, with a tentative D call TRBD1 (6 bases). This CDR3 region has 14 residues. Trimming pared 2 bases from V and 2 bases from J, leaving 10 bases between. In germline, CDR1 is MDHEN, CDR2 SYDVKM.

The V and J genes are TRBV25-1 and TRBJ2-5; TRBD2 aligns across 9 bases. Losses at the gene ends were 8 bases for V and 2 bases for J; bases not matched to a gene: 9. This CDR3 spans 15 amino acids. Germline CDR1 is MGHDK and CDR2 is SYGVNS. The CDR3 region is CASRFSGSRQETQYF. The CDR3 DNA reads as TGTGCCAGCCGCTTTAGCGGGAGCAGGCAAGAGACCCAGTACTTC.

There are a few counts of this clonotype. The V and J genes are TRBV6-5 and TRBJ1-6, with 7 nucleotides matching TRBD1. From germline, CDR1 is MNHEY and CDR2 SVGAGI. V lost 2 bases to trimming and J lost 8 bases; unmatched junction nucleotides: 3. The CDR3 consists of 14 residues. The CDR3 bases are TGTGCCAGCAGTTACAGGGGGCTAGATTCACCCCTCCACTTT. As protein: CASSYRGLDSPLHF.

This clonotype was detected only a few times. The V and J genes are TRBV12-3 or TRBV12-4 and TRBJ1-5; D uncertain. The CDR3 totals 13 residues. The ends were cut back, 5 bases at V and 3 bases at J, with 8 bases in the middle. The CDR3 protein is CASSIRINQPQHF. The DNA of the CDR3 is TGTGCCAGCAGTATTAGAATCAATCAGCCCCAGCATTTT.

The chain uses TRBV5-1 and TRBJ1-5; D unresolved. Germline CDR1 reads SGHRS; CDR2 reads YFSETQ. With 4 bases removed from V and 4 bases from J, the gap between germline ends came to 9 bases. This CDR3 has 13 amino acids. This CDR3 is CASSHDQNQPQHF. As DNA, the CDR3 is TGCGCCAGCAGCCACGACCAGAATCAGCCCCAGCATTTT.

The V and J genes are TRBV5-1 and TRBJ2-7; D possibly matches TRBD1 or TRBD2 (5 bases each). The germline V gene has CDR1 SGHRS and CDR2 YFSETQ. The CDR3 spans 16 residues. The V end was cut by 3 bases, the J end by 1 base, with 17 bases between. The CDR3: CASSWGWGSLSYEQYF. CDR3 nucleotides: TGCGCCAGCAGCTGGGGGTGGGGATCTTTGTCCTACGAGCAGTACTTC.

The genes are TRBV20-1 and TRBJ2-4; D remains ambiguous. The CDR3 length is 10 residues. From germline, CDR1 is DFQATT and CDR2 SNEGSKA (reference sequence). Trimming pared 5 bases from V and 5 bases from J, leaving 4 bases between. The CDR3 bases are TGCAGTGCTGAAGAAAACATTCAGTACTTC. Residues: CSAEENIQYF.

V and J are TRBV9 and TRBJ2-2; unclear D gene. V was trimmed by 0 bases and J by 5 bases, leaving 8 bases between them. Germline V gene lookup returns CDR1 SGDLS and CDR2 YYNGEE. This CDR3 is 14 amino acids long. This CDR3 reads CASSVVLGTGELFF. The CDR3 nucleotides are TGTGCCAGCAGCGTAGTATTGGGGACCGGGGAGCTGTTTTTT.

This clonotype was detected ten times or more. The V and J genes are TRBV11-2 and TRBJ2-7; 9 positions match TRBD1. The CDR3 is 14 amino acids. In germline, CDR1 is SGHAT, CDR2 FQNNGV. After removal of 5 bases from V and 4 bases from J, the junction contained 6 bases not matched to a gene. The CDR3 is CASSLGTGRYEQYF. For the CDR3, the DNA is TGTGCCAGCAGCCTCGGGACAGGGAGGTACGAGCAGTACTTC.

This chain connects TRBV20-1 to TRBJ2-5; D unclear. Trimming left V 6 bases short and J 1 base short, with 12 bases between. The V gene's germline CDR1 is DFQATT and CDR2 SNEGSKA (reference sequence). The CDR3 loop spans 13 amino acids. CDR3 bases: TGCAGTGCCCCGAGGCCCGCCCAAGAGACCCAGTACTTC. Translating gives CSAPRPAQETQYF.

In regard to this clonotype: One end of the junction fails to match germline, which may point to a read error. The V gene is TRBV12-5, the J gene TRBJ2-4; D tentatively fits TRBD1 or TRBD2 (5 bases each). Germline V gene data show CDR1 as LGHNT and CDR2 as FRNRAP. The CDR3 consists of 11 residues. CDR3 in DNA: TGTGCTAGTGGTTTGGCGGGACCTGTGATTTTC. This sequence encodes CASGLAGPVIF.

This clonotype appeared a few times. The CDR3 nucleotides are TGTGCCAGCAGTCTTTGGACAGGGCGGGCCAAAAACATTCAGTACTTC. It is translated as CASSLWTGRAKNIQYF. The J gene is TRBJ2-4, the V gene TRBV12-3 or TRBV12-4, with 8 nucleotides matching TRBD1. This CDR3 has 16 residues. The trim removed 5 bases at V and 1 base at J, leaving 7 bases unmatched.

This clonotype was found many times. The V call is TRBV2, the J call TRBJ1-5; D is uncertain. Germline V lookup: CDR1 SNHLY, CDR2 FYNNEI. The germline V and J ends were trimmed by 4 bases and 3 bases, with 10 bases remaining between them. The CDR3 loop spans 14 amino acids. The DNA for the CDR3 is TGTGCCAGCAGTGGGAGGCTGCCCAATCAGCCCCAGCATTTT. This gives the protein CASSGRLPNQPQHF.

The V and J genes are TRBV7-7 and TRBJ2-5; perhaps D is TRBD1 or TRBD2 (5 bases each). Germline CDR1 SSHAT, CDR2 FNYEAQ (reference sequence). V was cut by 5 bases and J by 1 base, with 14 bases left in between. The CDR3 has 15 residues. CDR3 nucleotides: TGTGCCAGCAGCCCACCGGGGCACTTCCAAGAGACCCAGTACTTC. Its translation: CASSPPGHFQETQYF.

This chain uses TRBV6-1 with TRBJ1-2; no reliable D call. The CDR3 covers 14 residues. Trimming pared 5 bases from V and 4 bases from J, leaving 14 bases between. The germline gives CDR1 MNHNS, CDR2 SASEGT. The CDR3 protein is CASSRTIPGYGYTF. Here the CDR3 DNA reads TGTGCCAGCAGTCGGACGATACCAGGCTATGGCTACACCTTC.

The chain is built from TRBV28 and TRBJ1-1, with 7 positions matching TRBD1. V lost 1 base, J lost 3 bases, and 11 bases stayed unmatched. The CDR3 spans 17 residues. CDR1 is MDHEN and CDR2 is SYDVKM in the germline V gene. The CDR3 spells CASSLSKGGSWDTEAFF. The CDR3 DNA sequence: TGTGCCAGCAGTTTATCCAAAGGGGGCTCGTGGGACACTGAAGCTTTCTTT.